What follows is one T cell receptor beta chain and its context. Its specificity is unknown. This specimen comes from a study of cytomegalovirus exposure and HLA in healthy donors. Background on the study: Most genotyped donors, 81% of about 430, had Caucasian-associated genetic ancestry. Whole-study findings and limits: Cytomegalovirus-associated TCR beta chains were listed, numbering under 200.

PCR was performed using 60 Vbeta and 13 Jbeta primers. The repertoire was sequenced with immunoSEQ multiplex PCR; TCRdb's copy has only in-frame clones and lacks some. The sample data list tens of thousands of clones. From germline, CDR1 is LGHNA and CDR2 YNFKEQ. The CDR3 extends over 13 amino acids. The J segment lost 4 bases and the V segment lost 6 bases, leaving 5 bases of the junction unmatched. Sample: PBMCs. This chain connects TRBV4-2 to TRBJ1-2; TRBD1 aligns across 7 bases. The receptor was derived from a male donor in good health and CMV-seronegative. DNA of the CDR3: TGTGCCAGCAGGGAACAGGGGACCTATGGCTACACCTTC. The encoded protein is CASREQGTYGYTF.